This T cell receptor (beta chain) is from a study of blood T cells in healthy people across ages. With each sample, at least 6 micrograms of total RNA were extracted. Combining a sample-barcoded 5' primer with a J-beta primer mix, a second PCR ran for 7 to 11 cycles. TCRdb passed the 5' RACE reads through MiXCR, listing each CDR3 protein once. The sample has about 290,000 distinct CDR3 sequences, 27% seen once; the top ten hold approximately 29%. CDR1 DFQATT and CDR2 SNEGSKA come from the germline V gene (reference sequence). Deletions cut 1 base from V and 6 bases from J, with 10 bases between. The CDR3 is 12 residues long.

The TCR sequence derives from a woman between 70 and 85 years old in good health. This chain uses TRBV20-1 with TRBJ2-7; weak D call: TRBD1 (6 bases). The material sequenced was blood. Written as DNA, the CDR3 is TGCAGTGCTAGAGGTCCGACAGGCGAGCAGTACTTC. Its translation is CSARGPTGEQYF.